Sequencing of this T cell receptor beta chain was carried out in a study of cytomegalovirus exposure and HLA in healthy donors. PCR involved 60 Vbeta and 13 Jbeta primers. Data came from immunoSEQ multiplex PCR; TCRdb stores just in-frame clones and leaves some out. The table shows around 120,000 clones, with around four fifths occurring only once. Study-wide results and limits: For most subjects, TCR beta sequences were reported to predict HLA-A and HLA-B alleles with accuracy.

With regard to this clone: Its target is unknown. The DNA is omitted, as the CDR3 cannot be located on it reliably, and the CDR3 follows TCRdb's listing.

The germline CDR1 and CDR2 sequences are SGHNT and YYREEE (reference sequence). The CDR3 is made up of 16 amino acids, end residues included. The source material was PBMCs. The chain employs TRBV5-4 and TRBJ2-5; no check of the table's D call, TRBD1, against the DNA was made. The receptor comes from a boy between 2 and 10 years old in good health and CMV-seronegative. The CDR3 is CASSWGTGTGGTVGYF.